One and the same sample provided the 17 T cell receptor beta chains below, sequenced in a study of blood T cell repertoires in COVID-19. Libraries were prepared by immunoSEQ multiplex PCR; TCRdb keeps only in-frame clonotypes and omits some of them. The sample yields 200,000 to 250,000 clones, approximately 90% seen once. The specimen was PBMCs or T cells enriched from blood (not recorded which). These receptors came from a woman aged 30 to 39 who had recovered from COVID-19.

J is TRBJ2-2 and V is TRBV7-9; no firm D call. The CDR3 has 16 residues. V dropped 3 bases and J dropped 4 bases, with 15 bases sitting between them. Per germline, CDR1 SEHNR and CDR2 FQNEAQ (reference sequence). CDR3 protein: CASSLIPGESTGELFF. The CDR3 DNA is TGTGCCAGCAGCTTGATTCCCGGTGAAAGCACCGGGGAGCTGTTTTTT.

This rearrangement joins TRBV27 to TRBJ2-1, with 12 bases lining up with TRBD2. V shed 8 bases, J shed 9 bases, and the junction held 5 bases outside the gene matches. The V gene's germline CDR1 is MNHEY and CDR2 SMNVEV (reference sequence). The CDR3 runs to 13 residues. The chain's CDR3 is CASGLAGRGEQFF. The CDR3 nucleotides read TGTGCCAGCGGACTAGCGGGGCGGGGTGAGCAGTTCTTC.

The V gene is TRBV27, the J gene TRBJ2-1; TRBD2 is a possible D gene (7 bases). The CDR3 has 16 residues. CDR1 is MNHEY and CDR2 is SMNVEV in the germline V gene (reference sequence). V lost 0 bases, J lost 0 bases, and 9 bases lay in between. This CDR3 reads CASSLSAGASYNEQFF. CDR3 DNA: TGTGCCAGCAGTTTATCCGCGGGGGCCTCCTACAATGAGCAGTTCTTC.

This chain connects TRBV4-2 to TRBJ1-1; D is uncertain. Germline CDR1 reads LGHNA; CDR2 reads YNFKEQ. V was clipped by 0 bases and J by 3 bases, with 11 bases between them. This CDR3 comprises 15 residues. This CDR3 reads CASSQDRTDYTEAFF. In nucleotides, the CDR3 is TGTGCCAGCAGCCAAGATCGCACGGACTACACTGAAGCTTTCTTT.

This clone was observed a handful of times. The chain employs TRBV15 and TRBJ2-1; D possibly corresponds to TRBD2 (5 bases). Germline V gene sequence: CDR1 LNHNV, CDR2 YYDKDF (reference sequence). This CDR3 contains 14 residues. Between the trimmed V and J ends, which lost 0 bases and 4 bases, there was a span of 7 bases. The CDR3 reads CATSRDAGYNEQFF. The CDR3 DNA is TGTGCCACCAGCAGAGACGCGGGTTACAATGAGCAGTTCTTC.

J is TRBJ1-2 and V is TRBV19, with D uncertain. Trimming removed 3 bases from V and 2 bases from J, with 19 bases in between. Germline V gives CDR1 LNHDA, CDR2 SQIVND (reference sequence). This CDR3 has 17 residues. For the CDR3, the DNA is TGTGCCAGTAGTATCCTTACGCTGGGCACTTTAAACTATGGCTACACCTTC. Its protein product is CASSILTLGTLNYGYTF.

This clone was seen a single time. The rearrangement joins TRBV7-9 to TRBJ1-2; the match to TRBD1 covers 8 bases. The CDR3 consists of 15 residues. V lost 5 bases, J lost 4 bases, and 9 bases stayed unmatched. CDR1 SEHNR and CDR2 FQNEAQ come from the germline V gene (reference sequence). This CDR3 is CASSRQDRAGYGYTF. CDR3 DNA sequence: TGTGCCAGCAGCCGTCAGGACAGGGCCGGCTATGGCTACACCTTC.

This clone appeared once. The chain recombines TRBV12-3 or TRBV12-4 with TRBJ2-5; D is ambiguous. The V end lost 2 bases, the J end lost 3 bases, and 7 bases lay between the germline ends. CDR3 length: 13 amino acids. CDR3 loop: CASSLRSEETQYF. CDR3 bases: TGTGCCAGCAGTTTACGGTCGGAAGAGACCCAGTACTTC.

V and J are TRBV7-2 and TRBJ1-1, with D possibly being TRBD1 (5 bases). Looked up from germline, CDR1 is SGHTA and CDR2 is FQGNSA. The V and J ends lost 6 bases and 6 bases respectively, with 11 bases between them. This CDR3 is built from 12 residues. The CDR3 spells CASRISRAEAFF. For the CDR3, the DNA is TGTGCCAGCAGGATTAGCAGGGCTGAAGCTTTCTTT. The full variable domain, rest sourced from reference TRBV7-2 and TRBJ1-1, is GAGVSQSPSNKVTEKGKDVELRCDPISGHTALYWYRQSLGQGLEFLIYFQGNSAPDKSGLPSDRFSAERTGGSVSTLTIQRTQQEDSAVYLCASRISRAEAFFGQGTRLTVV.

The rearrangement uses TRBV7-3 and TRBJ1-1; maybe TRBD1 (6 bases). The V and J ends lost 5 bases and 5 bases respectively, with 18 bases between them. The CDR3 has 15 residues. Per the germline V gene, CDR1 is SGHTA and CDR2 is FQGTGA. CDR3 protein: CASSPRGGHSTEAFF. Written as DNA, the CDR3 is TGTGCCAGCAGCCCAAGGGGGGGCCACTCGACTGAAGCTTTCTTT.

The chain combines TRBV4-1 with TRBJ1-1; D gene ambiguous. V lost 0 bases and J 2 bases, leaving 10 bases between the germline ends. The CDR3 is made up of 15 amino acids. From germline, CDR1 is MGHRA and CDR2 YSYEKL. The CDR3 reads CASSQDRRVNTEAFF. The DNA of the CDR3 is TGCGCCAGCAGCCAAGATCGCCGGGTTAACACTGAAGCTTTCTTT.

The gene calls are TRBV12-3 or TRBV12-4 and TRBJ2-3; no firm D call. The CDR3 has 12 residues. The V end lost 2 bases, the J end lost 4 bases, and 4 bases lay between the germline ends. The CDR3 spells CASSLLSDTQYF. The CDR3, as DNA: TGTGCCAGCAGTTTACTCTCAGATACGCAGTATTTT.

Relative to its sample, this clone is medium-sized. The same CDR3 is also encoded by other DNA sequences in this sample. This chain joins TRBV5-4 and TRBJ1-2, with unresolved D. The germline gives CDR1 SGHNT, CDR2 YYREEE (reference sequence). The CDR3 runs to 13 residues. V shed 0 bases and J shed 6 bases, with 9 bases lying between them. CDR3 DNA sequence: TGTGCCAGCAGCTTGGTCGCAGGTGATGGCTACACCTTC. Its protein product is CASSLVAGDGYTF.

In this sample, this clone turned up once. The genes are TRBV15 and TRBJ1-2; perhaps TRBD1 as D (6 bases). V was pared by 7 bases and J by 5 bases, with 23 bases between. Germline V gene lookup returns CDR1 LNHNV and CDR2 YYDKDF (reference sequence). The CDR3 runs to 16 residues. CDR3 sequence: CATTTTNREGWYGYTF. The CDR3 DNA sequence: TGTGCCACCACTACGACGAACAGGGAAGGGTGGTATGGCTACACCTTC.

This chain connects TRBV3-1 (or the pseudogene TRBV3-2) to TRBJ1-2; D is perhaps TRBD1 (5 bases). Germline CDR1 and CDR2: LGHDT and YNNKEL (reference sequence). This CDR3 is 14 amino acids long. Trimming left V 2 bases short and J 1 base short, with 8 bases between. The CDR3 bases are TGTGCCAGCAGCCAACAGACAGTTAACTATGGCTACACCTTC. This translates into CASSQQTVNYGYTF.

The rearrangement uses TRBV5-1 and TRBJ2-1, with 10 nucleotides matching TRBD2. V lost 0 bases and J lost 6; bases outside the gene matches: 3. The germline CDR1 and CDR2 sequences are SGHRS and YFSETQ. The CDR3 length is 15 residues. The CDR3 spells CASSLASGGGNEQFF. The CDR3 nucleotides read TGCGCCAGCAGCTTGGCTAGCGGGGGTGGCAATGAGCAGTTCTTC.

This chain links TRBV2 with TRBJ1-4, with a possible D match to TRBD1 (6 bases). Between the trimmed V and J ends, which lost 6 bases and 0 bases, there was a span of 23 bases. This CDR3 is 19 amino acids long. From germline, CDR1 is SNHLY and CDR2 FYNNEI. CDR3 sequence (DNA): TGTGCCAGCAGCCGAAACAGGGCCCTGCCATATGCAACTAATGAAAAACTGTTTTTT. It specifies CASSRNRALPYATNEKLFF.